This passage covers 27 T cell receptor beta chains from one sample sequenced in a study of T-cell memory formation after mild COVID-19. TCRdb redid the calling of the 5' RACE reads with MiXCR, one entry per CDR3 protein. The sample comprises around 110,000 distinct CDR3 sequences, about an eighth of which are singletons, and roughly 30% rests with the top ten. Sequencing was carried out using PBMCs or a T cell subset sorted from them (not recorded which). The receptor source for this set is an adult woman who had mild COVID-19 (a few samples of this study predate the infection). Cell type and time point are not known.

The chain joins TRBV7-2 to TRBJ2-7; perhaps TRBD2 as D (6 bases). The CDR3 covers 16 residues. The V end lost 2 bases, the J end lost 2 bases, and 16 bases lay between the germline ends. The germline CDR1 and CDR2 sequences are SGHTA and FQGNSA. The CDR3: CASSLSSGGITYEQYF. The CDR3 bases are TGTGCCAGCAGCTTAAGCTCGGGCGGGATTACCTACGAGCAGTACTTC.

The table lists this clonotype with a few counts. The J gene is TRBJ2-1, the V gene TRBV7-8; 10 nucleotides agree with TRBD2. CDR3 length: 17 amino acids. Germline CDR1 is SGHVS and CDR2 is FQNEAQ. V shed 1 base and J 3 bases; nucleotides not matched to a gene: 6. DNA of the CDR3: TGTGCCAGCAGCTTAGACCTAGCGGGAGAAGGCTACAATGAGCAGTTCTTC. It translates to CASSLDLAGEGYNEQFF. Using reference TRBV7-8 and TRBJ2-1 for the parts outside the CDR3, the full variable domain is GAGVSQSPRYKVAKRGQDVALRCDPISGHVSLFWYQQALGQGPEFLTYFQNEAQLDKSGLPSDRFFAERPEGSVSTLKIQRTQQEDSAVYLCASSLDLAGEGYNEQFFGPGTRLTVL.

The sample holds many counts of this clonotype. The chain uses TRBV7-6 and TRBJ2-1; 9 nucleotides match TRBD1. CDR1 and CDR2 (germline): SGHVS, FNYEAQ. Unmatched junction bases numbered 19, after V lost 5 bases and J lost 8 bases. The CDR3 is made up of 18 amino acids. The CDR3 DNA is TGTGCCAGCAGCCCGTATGGGCGCCACAGGGGGCGCATCTATGAGCAGTTCTTC. This gives the protein CASSPYGRHRGRIYEQFF.

This clonotype was detected a few times. The genes are TRBV4-1 and TRBJ2-7, with 9 bases lining up with TRBD1. The CDR3 runs to 16 residues. Per the germline V gene, CDR1 is MGHRA and CDR2 is YSYEKL. V was clipped by 3 bases and J by 0 bases; unmatched bases: 6. The CDR3 DNA sequence: TGCGCCAGCAGCCAGCTTCCGGGACAGGGCTCCTACGAGCAGTACTTC. This codes for CASSQLPGQGSYEQYF.

A few counts support this clonotype. V is TRBV15 and J is TRBJ2-1; 9 bases align to TRBD2. The V and J ends lost 3 bases and 3 bases, in that order; junction bases with no gene match: 6. CDR1 is LNHNV, CDR2 YYDKDF, per germline (reference sequence). The CDR3 is 16 amino acids. CDR3 in amino acids: CATSRGTSSVYNEQFF. The CDR3 DNA reads as TGTGCCACCAGCAGGGGGACTAGCTCGGTCTACAATGAGCAGTTCTTC.

This chain connects TRBV12-3 or TRBV12-4 to TRBJ2-7; 11 bases fit TRBD2. The CDR3 is made up of 15 amino acids. The trim removed 5 bases at V and 5 bases at J, leaving 8 bases unmatched. The CDR3 reads CASSGPSGRTDEQYF. CDR3 coding DNA: TGTGCCAGCAGTGGGCCTAGCGGGAGGACCGACGAGCAGTACTTC.

This chain's CDR3 is CASSQDWGGNQPQHF. CDR3 sequence (DNA): TGTGCCAGCAGCCAAGACTGGGGTGGCAATCAGCCCCAGCATTTT. This rearrangement joins TRBV3-1 to TRBJ1-5, with D unclear. The CDR3 is 15 amino acids. The V end lost 0 bases, the J end lost 2 bases, and 8 bases lay between the germline ends. CDR1 is LGHDT and CDR2 is YNNKEL in the germline V gene (reference sequence).

J is TRBJ1-2 and V is TRBV12-3 or TRBV12-4, with D hard to call. V lost 1 base to trimming and J lost 1 base, with 4 bases between them. The CDR3 consists of 13 residues. The CDR3 nucleotides are TGTGCCAGCAGTTTAGGGTTTAACTATGGCTACACCTTC. Encoded protein: CASSLGFNYGYTF.

V gene TRBV13 combines with J gene TRBJ2-5; D remains ambiguous. This CDR3 has 14 residues. Between the trimmed V and J ends, which lost 0 bases and 5 bases, there was a span of 10 bases. The germline V gene has CDR1 PRHDT and CDR2 FYEKMQ (reference sequence). The CDR3 spells CASSLGYSRETQYF. The CDR3 bases are TGTGCCAGCAGCTTAGGCTATAGCAGGGAGACCCAGTACTTC.

This clonotype was found a few times. This rearrangement joins TRBV12-3 or TRBV12-4 to TRBJ2-4, with D possibly called TRBD1 or TRBD2 (5 bases each). The length of the CDR3 is 15 residues. Trimming pared 9 bases from V and 8 bases from J, leaving 23 bases between. CDR3 sequence reads: CASAPGALPGDIQYF. CDR3 bases: TGTGCCAGTGCACCCGGGGCCTTACCCGGTGACATTCAGTACTTC.

This clonotype was recorded at least ten times. The gene calls are TRBV9 and TRBJ2-5; no clear D. This CDR3 spans 13 amino acids. V shed 3 bases and J shed 2 bases, with 8 bases lying between them. Germline CDR1 reads SGDLS; CDR2 reads YYNGEE. CDR3 DNA: TGTGCCAGCAGCGGGCGGATACAAGAGACCCAGTACTTC. This codes for CASSGRIQETQYF.

This clonotype was observed a few times. V and J are TRBV19 and TRBJ1-1; no firm D call. V dropped 6 bases and J dropped 5 bases, with 16 bases sitting between them. The germline V gene encodes CDR1 LNHDA and CDR2 SQIVND (reference sequence). The CDR3 covers 14 residues. Here the CDR3 DNA reads TGTGCCAGTAGAACGGAGCGGGTGGGTACTGAAGCTTTCTTT. Protein: CASRTERVGTEAFF.

This clonotype was counted between two and nine times. CDR3 sequence: CASSLGGADRDGYTF. CDR3 DNA: TGTGCCAGCAGTTTAGGGGGGGCAGATCGGGACGGCTACACCTTC. The rearrangement links TRBV12-3 or TRBV12-4 to TRBJ1-2; TRBD1 might be the D (6 bases). This CDR3 comprises 15 residues. The germline V and J ends were trimmed by 1 base and 8 bases, with 17 bases remaining between them.

The table lists this clonotype with a few counts. In DNA, the CDR3 is TGCAGCGTTTCCGACAGCACCCAAGCCTACAATGAGCAGTTCTTC. It translates to CSVSDSTQAYNEQFF. The rearrangement links TRBV29-1 to TRBJ2-1; the D gene is possibly TRBD1 (5 bases). V lost 5 bases and J lost 2, with 16 bases in between. Per the germline V gene, CDR1 is SQVTM and CDR2 is ANQGSEA. CDR3 length equals 15 residues.

This clonotype has a count of ten or more. The chain couples TRBV29-1 to TRBJ1-2, with 7 bases matching TRBD1. The CDR3 totals 14 residues. Germline V gene sequence: CDR1 SQVTM, CDR2 ANQGSEA. J gave up 3 bases and V 8 bases, and 12 bases lay outside the gene matches. CDR3 nucleotides: TGCAGCATTCGAACAGGGGCTGCCTACTATGGCTACACCTTC. The encoded protein is CSIRTGAAYYGYTF. Looking up the rest from reference TRBV29-1 and TRBJ1-2 gives the full variable domain: SAVISQKPSRDICQRGTSLTIQCQVDSQVTMMFWYRQQPGQSLTLIATANQGSEATYESGFVIDKFPISRPNLTFSTLTVSNMSPEDSSIYLCSIRTGAAYYGYTFGSGTRLTVV.

This clonotype has more than one count but fewer than ten. The chain recombines TRBV9 with TRBJ2-1; the match to TRBD2 covers 8 bases. Trimming took 4 bases from V and 4 from J; bases not matched to a gene: 13. CDR1 SGDLS and CDR2 YYNGEE come from the germline V gene. The CDR3 extends over 17 amino acids. CDR3 DNA sequence: TGTGCCAGCAGCCCCGGAGGAGTCGGCGGGGGGTACAATGAGCAGTTCTTC. This codes for CASSPGGVGGGYNEQFF.

This clonotype was seen more than once but under ten times. The rearrangement links TRBV30 to TRBJ2-1; TRBD2 might be the D (6 bases). The CDR3 length is 14 residues. Germline CDR1 and CDR2: GTSNPN and SVGIG (reference sequence). V was trimmed by 3 bases and J by 7 bases, leaving 16 bases between them. CDR3 nucleotide sequence: TGTGCCTGGAGCCGGGGCGCGGGGAGGAATGAGCAGTTCTTC. Amino acid sequence: CAWSRGAGRNEQFF.

This clonotype was counted many times. The V gene is TRBV29-1, the J gene TRBJ2-7, with 8 nucleotides matching TRBD1. Unmatched junction bases numbered 14, after V lost 3 bases and J lost 4 bases. Germline V gives CDR1 SQVTM, CDR2 ANQGSEA. The CDR3 runs to 16 residues. CDR3 region: CSVEIITRGRLYEQYF. CDR3 coding DNA: TGCAGCGTTGAGATCATAACCAGGGGGCGCTTATACGAGCAGTACTTC.

The rearrangement joins TRBV10-3 to TRBJ2-7; weak D call: TRBD1 (6 bases). Germline loops: CDR1 ENHRY, CDR2 SYGVKD. The V end was cut by 2 bases, the J end by 3 bases, with 17 bases between. There are 16 residues in the CDR3. The CDR3 reads CAISEKGDHGSYEQYF. The CDR3 region has the DNA TGTGCCATCAGTGAGAAGGGGGACCATGGCAGCTACGAGCAGTACTTC.

This chain uses TRBV7-2 with TRBJ1-6, with a weak D call TRBD1 (6 bases). In germline, CDR1 is SGHTA, CDR2 FQGNSA. V was pared by 6 bases and J by 8 bases, with 17 bases between. The CDR3 sequence is 15 residues long. As DNA, the CDR3 is TGTGCCAGCAGTCTAGAGGCAGGGGTGGATTCACCCCTCCACTTT. Its translation: CASSLEAGVDSPLHF.

The chain links TRBV7-2 to TRBJ2-6; 10 bases fit TRBD1. This CDR3 is 19 amino acids long. The germline V gene has CDR1 SGHTA and CDR2 FQGNSA. V gave up 5 bases and J gave up 0 bases; unmatched junction bases: 10. CDR3: CASSPHRQGAVSGANVLTF. CDR3 bases: TGTGCCAGCAGCCCCCACAGACAGGGGGCCGTCTCTGGGGCCAACGTCCTGACTTTC.

In its sample, this clonotype was seen a few times. The chain employs TRBV11-2 and TRBJ1-5; no clear D. The V end lost 0 bases, the J end lost 0 bases, and 6 bases lay between the germline ends. This CDR3 is built from 15 residues. CDR1 and CDR2 from the germline V gene are SGHAT and FQNNGV. CDR3 nucleotides: TGTGCCAGCAGCTTAGACAGATATAGCAATCAGCCCCAGCATTTT. Protein sequence: CASSLDRYSNQPQHF.

V gene TRBV6-2 or TRBV6-3 combines with J gene TRBJ2-5, with TRBD1 matching 11 bases. Germline loops: CDR1 MNHEY, CDR2 SVGEGT. The ends lost 6 bases at V and 4 bases at J; junction bases unmatched: 10. The length of the CDR3 is 16 residues. The CDR3, as DNA: TGTGCCAGCAGATCTCCGGGACAGGGGGGCCGAGAGACCCAGTACTTC. Protein sequence: CASRSPGQGGRETQYF.

The CDR3 protein is CSAVDTYANTGELFF. In DNA, the CDR3 is TGCAGCGCCGTAGACACTTACGCGAACACCGGGGAGCTGTTTTTT. The chain joins TRBV29-1 to TRBJ2-2; no definite D call. The germline V and J ends were trimmed by 7 bases and 0 bases, with 15 bases remaining between them. Germline loops: CDR1 SQVTM, CDR2 ANQGSEA. This CDR3 has 15 amino acids.

This clonotype was picked up a small number of times. This rearrangement joins TRBV12-3 or TRBV12-4 to TRBJ2-3, with D uncertain. The V end was cut by 7 bases, the J end by 3 bases, with 14 bases between. The CDR3 has 14 residues. For the CDR3, the DNA is TGTGCCAGCACCTGGGTGGTGGGGACAGATACGCAGTATTTT. It yields the protein CASTWVVGTDTQYF.

This clonotype has only a few counts. This chain uses TRBV12-3 or TRBV12-4 with TRBJ2-3, with a tentative D call TRBD1 (6 bases). This CDR3 has 15 amino acids. With 6 bases removed from V and 0 bases from J, the gap between germline ends came to 13 bases. CDR3 amino acids: CASRLRTDSTDTQYF. The CDR3, as DNA: TGTGCCAGCAGATTGAGGACAGATAGCACAGATACGCAGTATTTT.

This chain links TRBV6-5 with TRBJ1-5; D is possibly TRBD1 (5 bases). The CDR3 is 13 residues long. Trimming removed 2 bases at V and 5 bases at J, with 7 bases between. Germline V gene data show CDR1 as MNHEY and CDR2 as SVGAGI. Here the CDR3 reads CASSYRDHQPQHF. CDR3 sequence (DNA): TGTGCCAGCAGTTACAGGGACCATCAGCCCCAGCATTTT.